The rows below give T cell receptor beta chains drawn from one sample of a study of OX40 agonist ivuxolimab in advanced cancers. TCRdb's table, derived via immunoSEQ multiplex PCR, lists solely in-frame clones and lacks some. In the table there are about 77,000 clones, under 90% of which are singletons. The source material was CD4+ or CD8+ T cells sorted from blood, sampled in a trial of the OX40 agonist ivuxolimab. The origin of the receptors is an adult with an advanced solid tumor such as melanoma, head and neck, liver or kidney cancer. The CDR3 runs from the conserved cysteine through the conserved F or W. Each record gives: clone size, D gene, V gene, J gene, CDR3 DNA, CDR3 protein. D genes are given only for firm matches. Rows may omit the clone size; those that give it use once, few, many or a size class.

abundance: -; d_gene: TRBD1; v_gene: TRBV6-5; j_gene: TRBJ1-4; CDR3nt: TGTGCCACCCGGACAGGGTGGACTGAAAAACTGTTTTTT; CDR3aa: CATRTGWTEKLFF
abundance: -; d_gene: -; v_gene: TRBV6-5; j_gene: TRBJ2-1; CDR3nt: TGTGCCAGCAGCCCCCCTGGGTACAATGAGCAGTTCTTC; CDR3aa: CASSPPGYNEQFF
abundance: -; d_gene: -; v_gene: TRBV28; j_gene: TRBJ2-5; CDR3nt: TGTGCCAGCTTCGACAGTCAGGGGGAGACCCAGTACTTC; CDR3aa: CASFDSQGETQYF
abundance: -; d_gene: TRBD1; v_gene: TRBV5-5; j_gene: TRBJ1-5; CDR3nt: TGTGCCAGCAGCGAGACAGGGGGCGCAGGGCAGCCCCAGCATTTT; CDR3aa: CASSETGGAGQPQHF
abundance: -; d_gene: -; v_gene: TRBV6-1; j_gene: TRBJ1-1; CDR3nt: TGTGCCAGCAGTGTTGGCGGAAGCCTCACTGAAGCTTTCTTT; CDR3aa: CASSVGGSLTEAFF
abundance: -; d_gene: TRBD1; v_gene: TRBV7-2; j_gene: TRBJ1-2; CDR3nt: TGTGCCAGCAGCTTAAAACTCGGGACAGCGGATTATGGCTACACCTTC; CDR3aa: CASSLKLGTADYGYTF
abundance: -; d_gene: -; v_gene: TRBV19; j_gene: TRBJ1-5; CDR3nt: TGTGCCAGTAGTGCCAGGGCCGATGGCAATCAGCCCCAGCATTTT; CDR3aa: CASSARADGNQPQHF
abundance: -; d_gene: -; v_gene: TRBV19; j_gene: TRBJ1-2; CDR3nt: TGTGCCAGTAATATGGCCGCGGGGGGCTACACCTTC; CDR3aa: CASNMAAGGYTF
abundance: -; d_gene: -; v_gene: TRBV19; j_gene: TRBJ1-2; CDR3nt: TGTGCCAGTAAAGAAAGGGAAATGAACTATGGCTACACCTTC; CDR3aa: CASKEREMNYGYTF
abundance: -; d_gene: TRBD2; v_gene: TRBV5-1; j_gene: TRBJ2-3; CDR3nt: TGCGCCAGCAGCTCAGGACTAGCGGGGTTCACAGATACGCAGTATTTT; CDR3aa: CASSSGLAGFTDTQYF
abundance: -; d_gene: -; v_gene: TRBV28; j_gene: TRBJ2-1; CDR3nt: TGTGCCAGCACCACGGGACAGCGGGGCAATGAGCAGTTCTTC; CDR3aa: CASTTGQRGNEQFF
abundance: once; d_gene: -; v_gene: TRBV6-1; j_gene: TRBJ1-4; CDR3nt: TGTGCCAGCAGCTTAACTCAGGGGCGGGATGAAAAACTGTTTTTT; CDR3aa: CASSLTQGRDEKLFF
abundance: -; d_gene: -; v_gene: TRBV6-5; j_gene: TRBJ2-3; CDR3nt: TGTGCCAGCAGTTACTCCGGGACCCCGGGCGCAGATACGCAGTATTTT; CDR3aa: CASSYSGTPGADTQYF
abundance: -; d_gene: -; v_gene: TRBV2; j_gene: TRBJ1-4; CDR3nt: TGTGCCAGCAGTGATGTCCCGGTAGGGGAAAAACTGTTTTTT; CDR3aa: CASSDVPVGEKLFF
abundance: -; d_gene: TRBD2; v_gene: TRBV7-8; j_gene: TRBJ2-3; CDR3nt: TGTGCCAGCAGCCAACTAGCGATTAGCACAGATACGCAGTATTTT; CDR3aa: CASSQLAISTDTQYF
abundance: -; d_gene: TRBD1; v_gene: TRBV19; j_gene: TRBJ2-7; CDR3nt: TGTGCCAGTAGTTCACACCACCGTGGGACAGCTAACGAGCAGTACTTC; CDR3aa: CASSSHHRGTANEQYF
abundance: -; d_gene: TRBD1; v_gene: TRBV28; j_gene: TRBJ1-2; CDR3nt: TGTGCCAGCAGTCTACAGGGGGCGCGCGTGGGTGGCTACACCTTC; CDR3aa: CASSLQGARVGGYTF
abundance: -; d_gene: -; v_gene: TRBV6-1; j_gene: TRBJ1-2; CDR3nt: TGTGCCAGCAGCGTTCGGACGGAGGGCTACACCTTC; CDR3aa: CASSVRTEGYTF
abundance: -; d_gene: TRBD2; v_gene: TRBV29-1; j_gene: TRBJ2-7; CDR3nt: TGCAGCGTTGAGCTAGCGGGCTTATACGAGCAGTACTTC; CDR3aa: CSVELAGLYEQYF
abundance: -; d_gene: -; v_gene: TRBV19; j_gene: TRBJ1-4; CDR3nt: TGTGCCAGTAGTATAGGGGGCGGAAAACTGTTTTTT; CDR3aa: CASSIGGGKLFF
abundance: -; d_gene: -; v_gene: TRBV14; j_gene: TRBJ2-1; CDR3nt: TGTGCCAGCAGCCAGGATACGGGGGCGGGCCACAATGAGCAGTTCTTC; CDR3aa: CASSQDTGAGHNEQFF
abundance: -; d_gene: -; v_gene: TRBV9; j_gene: TRBJ2-3; CDR3nt: TGTGCCAGCAGCCGGTCACAGACCACAGATACGCAGTATTTT; CDR3aa: CASSRSQTTDTQYF
abundance: -; d_gene: -; v_gene: TRBV11-2; j_gene: TRBJ2-3; CDR3nt: TGTGCCAGCAGCTTGTTAATGGGCACAGATACGCAGTATTTT; CDR3aa: CASSLLMGTDTQYF
abundance: -; d_gene: -; v_gene: TRBV5-1; j_gene: TRBJ1-5; CDR3nt: TGCGCCAGCAGCTTAGGGGGAGCCGGTCAGCCCCAGCATTTT; CDR3aa: CASSLGGAGQPQHF
abundance: -; d_gene: TRBD1; v_gene: TRBV7-9; j_gene: TRBJ1-6; CDR3nt: TGTGCCAGCAGCCAAGGGACAGATAATTCACCCCTCCACTTT; CDR3aa: CASSQGTDNSPLHF
abundance: -; d_gene: -; v_gene: TRBV29-1; j_gene: TRBJ2-3; CDR3nt: TGCAGCGTTGGGAGCGATACGCAGTATTTT; CDR3aa: CSVGSDTQYF
abundance: -; d_gene: -; v_gene: TRBV7-8; j_gene: TRBJ1-1; CDR3nt: TGTGCCAGCAGCCCGGGGGTAATGGTGAACACTGAAGCTTTCTTT; CDR3aa: CASSPGVMVNTEAFF
abundance: -; d_gene: -; v_gene: TRBV6-6; j_gene: TRBJ1-2; CDR3nt: TGTGCCAGCAGCCCACAGCTTAACTATGGCTACACCTTC; CDR3aa: CASSPQLNYGYTF
abundance: -; d_gene: -; v_gene: TRBV29-1; j_gene: TRBJ2-7; CDR3nt: TGCAGCGTCGCTTTGGGATATCCGGACGAGCAGTACTTC; CDR3aa: CSVALGYPDEQYF